A single sample gave rise to the 15 T cell receptor beta chains below, sequenced in a study of T-cell memory formation after mild COVID-19. In TCRdb, the 5' RACE reads were re-called with MiXCR into one record per CDR3 protein. The sample lists 130,000 to 150,000 distinct CDR3 sequences, approximately 21% occurring once. Sequencing was performed on PBMCs or a T cell subset sorted from them (not recorded which). The receptor source for this set is an adult woman who had mild COVID-19 (a few samples of this study predate the infection). Cell type and time point are not known.

The chain links TRBV7-2 to TRBJ1-1, with D unclear. The CDR3 loop spans 13 amino acids. Germline-derived CDR1 and CDR2 are SGHTA and FQGNSA. V lost 4 bases, J lost 0 bases, and 6 bases lay in between. The CDR3 DNA follows: TGTGCCAGCAGCTACGGATTGAACACTGAAGCTTTCTTT. It yields the protein CASSYGLNTEAFF.

This rearrangement joins TRBV5-4 to TRBJ2-5; tentative D call: TRBD2 (6 bases). The V and J ends lost 4 bases and 2 bases respectively, with 9 bases between them. Germline CDR1 is SGHNT and CDR2 is YYREEE (reference sequence). This CDR3 is built from 13 residues. This CDR3 is CASSARGQETQYF. The CDR3 region has the DNA TGTGCCAGCAGCGCCCGGGGGCAAGAGACCCAGTACTTC.

On this clonotype itself: The junction shows a germline mismatch at one end, possibly a read error. The chain recombines TRBV3-1 with TRBJ2-1, with 8 bases aligning to TRBD1. The CDR3 loop spans 14 amino acids. Germline CDR1 and CDR2: LGHDT and YNNKEL (reference sequence). This CDR3 is CASSLGTGPNEQLF. DNA for the CDR3: TGTGCCAGCAGCCTCGGGACAGGTCCCAATGAGCAGTTATTC.

This clonotype was counted only a few times. The rearrangement uses TRBV4-3 and TRBJ2-1, with D perhaps TRBD1 (6 bases). CDR3 length equals 15 residues. Trimming stripped 1 base from V and 10 bases from J, with 17 bases between. Germline CDR1 LGHNA, CDR2 YSLEER. CDR3 residues: CASSQGRARGDEQFF. Here the CDR3 DNA reads TGCGCCAGCAGCCAAGGGAGAGCCAGGGGCGACGAGCAGTTCTTC.

In its sample, this clonotype was seen many times. The chain links TRBV5-1 to TRBJ2-7; D not resolved. V gave up 0 bases and J gave up 2 bases, with 9 bases separating them. Germline V CDR1 and CDR2: SGHRS, YFSETQ. This CDR3 has 14 residues. CDR3 amino acids: CASSLAGPPYEQYF. The CDR3 DNA is TGCGCCAGCAGCTTGGCCGGGCCTCCCTACGAGCAGTACTTC.

This sequence joins TRBV7-2 and TRBJ1-2, with D perhaps matching TRBD1 (6 bases). CDR1 and CDR2 from the germline V gene are SGHTA and FQGNSA. Trimming shortened V by 5 bases and J by 6 bases, and 13 bases separated the two germline ends. CDR3 length: 13 amino acids. CDR3 residues: CASSHDRRNGYTF. For the CDR3, the DNA is TGTGCCAGCAGCCACGACAGGAGGAATGGCTACACCTTC. The complete variable domain, with remaining parts taken from reference TRBV7-2 and TRBJ1-2, reads GAGVSQSPSNKVTEKGKDVELRCDPISGHTALYWYRQSLGQGLEFLIYFQGNSAPDKSGLPSDRFSAERTGGSVSTLTIQRTQQEDSAVYLCASSHDRRNGYTFGSGTRLTVV.

This clonotype was detected only a few times. This sequence joins TRBV27 and TRBJ1-1; D gene ambiguous. CDR1 MNHEY and CDR2 SMNVEV come from the germline V gene (reference sequence). This CDR3 is built from 15 residues. The V end was cut by 2 bases, the J end by 10 bases, with 20 bases between. CDR3: CASSLGFTETERAFF. Here the CDR3 DNA reads TGTGCCAGCAGTTTAGGGTTCACAGAAACAGAGAGAGCTTTCTTT.

This clonotype came up a few times. The chain uses TRBV12-3 or TRBV12-4 and TRBJ2-1, with 7 positions matching TRBD1. The J segment lost 6 bases and the V segment lost 5 bases, leaving 7 bases of the junction unmatched. This CDR3 comprises 14 residues. The CDR3 DNA follows: TGTGCCAGCAGTGCATATACAGGGGCCAATGAGCAGTTCTTC. Translation gives CASSAYTGANEQFF.

This clonotype was observed at least ten times. Here the CDR3 reads CSGRTGTSVYNEQFF. The CDR3 DNA follows: TGCAGCGGTCGGACCGGGACTAGCGTTTACAATGAGCAGTTCTTC. This chain joins TRBV29-1 and TRBJ2-1, with TRBD2 identical over 10 bases. With V trimmed by 7 bases and J by 4 bases, 10 bases remained unmatched. CDR1 is SQVTM and CDR2 is ANQGSEA in the germline V gene. The length of the CDR3 is 15 residues.

The chain uses TRBV5-1 and TRBJ2-4; 10 bases align to TRBD1. CDR3 length equals 11 residues. V shed 3 bases and J 15 bases; nucleotides not matched to a gene: 3. The germline CDR1 and CDR2 sequences are SGHRS and YFSETQ. The CDR3 sequence: CASSSGTGVYF. In DNA form, the CDR3 reads TGCGCCAGCAGCTCAGGGACAGGGGTGTACTTC.

In its sample, this clonotype was seen a few times. The chain is built from TRBV12-3 or TRBV12-4 and TRBJ2-1, with D possibly being TRBD2 (5 bases). The CDR3 consists of 14 residues. With 2 bases removed from V and 9 bases from J, the gap between germline ends came to 14 bases. The CDR3 reads CASSLLGWSGEQFF. As DNA, the CDR3 is TGTGCCAGCAGTTTATTGGGGTGGAGCGGTGAGCAGTTCTTC.

A few counts support this clonotype. This chain joins TRBV7-9 and TRBJ2-1, with TRBD2 matching 7 bases. Germline V gene sequence: CDR1 SEHNR, CDR2 FQNEAQ (reference sequence). V gave up 1 base and J gave up 4 bases; unmatched junction bases: 7. This CDR3 spans 16 amino acids. The CDR3 protein is CASSLVGSGEYNEQFF. The DNA of the CDR3 is TGTGCCAGCAGCTTAGTGGGGAGCGGGGAGTACAATGAGCAGTTCTTC.

The sample holds one count of this clonotype. The DNA of the CDR3 is TGCGCCAGCAGCTTGGTGCTAGCGGGAGATCGAGAGACCCAGTACTTC. This translates into CASSLVLAGDRETQYF. The gene calls are TRBV5-1 and TRBJ2-5; 10 nucleotides align to TRBD2. The CDR3 loop spans 16 amino acids. The germline V gene encodes CDR1 SGHRS and CDR2 YFSETQ. V dropped 0 bases and J dropped 4; count of bases not matched to a gene: 6.

This chain links TRBV12-3 or TRBV12-4 with TRBJ2-7; a possible D gene is TRBD1 (6 bases). V lost 6 bases to trimming and J lost 4 bases, with 19 bases between them. CDR3 length equals 15 residues. For the CDR3, the DNA is TGTGCCAGCAGCTCTTACCCGGGGACACTATACGAGCAGTACTTC. Amino acids: CASSSYPGTLYEQYF.

V usage is TRBV27 and J usage is TRBJ2-1; 7 bases map to TRBD2. The CDR3 is made up of 15 amino acids. The V and J ends lost 3 bases and 2 bases, in that order; junction bases with no gene match: 4. Germline CDR1 and CDR2: MNHEY and SMNVEV (reference sequence). For the CDR3, the DNA is TGTGCCAGCAGTTTTGGAAGCGGGACCTACAATGAGCAGTTCTTC. Its translation: CASSFGSGTYNEQFF.